This TCR beta chain was sequenced for a study of cytomegalovirus exposure and HLA in healthy donors. Study background: Later analysis reported that the 110 or so validation repertoires shared the platform of the approximately 690 first-cohort repertoires.

With respect to this clone: Its antigen remains unidentified.

Looked up from germline, CDR1 is SGHTA and CDR2 is FQGNSA. The CDR3 spans 16 residues. Trimming pared 0 bases from V and 7 bases from J, leaving 18 bases between. Study-level results: Among the CMV-associated chains, three were confirmed in vitro as specific for CMV antigens. Most TCR sequences were rare, but some public TCRs occurred in many donors. Investigators reported about 160 TCR beta chains as tied to cytomegalovirus.

Sequencing was performed with immunoSEQ multiplex PCR; in TCRdb, only in-frame clones are kept and a portion is missing. The table lists around 150,000 clones, 84% of them singletons. The receptor's source is a young man in good health and CMV-seropositive. Sequencing used PBMCs. This chain joins TRBV7-2 and TRBJ1-2; no clear D. The CDR3 DNA is TGTGCCAGCAGCTTAGCCCTGGGCTCAGTTACGACTGGCTACACCTTC. This gives the protein CASSLALGSVTTGYTF.